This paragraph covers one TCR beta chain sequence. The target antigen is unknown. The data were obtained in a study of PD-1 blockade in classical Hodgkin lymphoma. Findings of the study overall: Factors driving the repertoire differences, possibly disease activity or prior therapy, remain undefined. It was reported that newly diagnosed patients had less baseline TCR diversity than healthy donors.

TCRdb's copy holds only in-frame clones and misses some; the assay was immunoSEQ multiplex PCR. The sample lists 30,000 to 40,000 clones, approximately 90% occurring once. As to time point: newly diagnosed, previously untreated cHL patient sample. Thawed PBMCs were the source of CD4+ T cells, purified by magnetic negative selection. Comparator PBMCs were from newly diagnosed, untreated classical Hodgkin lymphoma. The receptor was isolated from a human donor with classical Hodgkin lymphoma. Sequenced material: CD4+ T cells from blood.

CDR3 DNA sequence: TGCGCCAGCAGCCCGGGGGGCGAAAATGAGCAGTTCTTC. It encodes CASSPGGENEQFF. This rearrangement joins TRBV10-1 to TRBJ2-1, with D possibly matching TRBD2 (7 bases). The CDR3 has 13 amino acids. Germline assignment: CDR1 WNHNN and CDR2 SYGVQD (reference sequence). Trimming removed 6 bases at V and 7 bases at J, with 13 bases between.